This T cell receptor (beta chain) was captured by sequencing in a study of STAT5B mutations in CD4+ large granular lymphocyte leukemia. Assay: immunoSEQ multiplex PCR; the TCRdb copy retains only in-frame clones and omits some. This table has around 33,000 clones, roughly four fifths appearing once. The CDR3 is 13 residues long. V lost 0 bases and J 9 bases, leaving 12 bases between the germline ends. Germline V gives CDR1 GTSNPN, CDR2 SVGIG (reference sequence). The clonotype comes from a human donor in good health. V is TRBV30 and J is TRBJ2-1; D is unclear. The specimen sequenced was CD4+ T cells from blood buffy coats. The CDR3 DNA reads as TGTGCCTGGAGTGTACAAGGGCCGGGTGAGCAGTTCTTC. The encoded protein is CAWSVQGPGEQFF.